These 26 T cell receptor beta chains originate from one sample sequenced in a study of cytomegalovirus exposure and HLA in healthy donors. Repertoires were generated with immunoSEQ multiplex PCR, while TCRdb's copy carries only in-frame clones and drops some. The sample includes 220,000 or so clones, approximately 87% of them seen just once. Sequenced sample: PBMCs. All receptors derive from a woman under 30 in good health and CMV-seronegative.

The V call is TRBV6-5, the J call TRBJ2-7; a possible D gene is TRBD2 (6 bases). Germline CDR1 is MNHEY and CDR2 is SVGAGI. The germline V and J ends were trimmed by 5 bases and 6 bases, with 20 bases remaining between them. The CDR3 is 15 residues long. CDR3 sequence (DNA): TGTGCCAGCAGTCCACTGGCGGGGCCCCTGGGCGAGCAGTACTTC. This translates into CASSPLAGPLGEQYF.

V usage is TRBV29-1 and J usage is TRBJ2-7; D assignment may be TRBD1 or TRBD2 (5 bases each). The CDR3 runs to 14 residues. Germline V lookup: CDR1 SQVTM, CDR2 ANQGSEA. With 4 bases removed from V and 2 bases from J, the gap between germline ends came to 15 bases. CDR3 DNA sequence: TGCAGCGTTGTCGGGGCTCGACCGGCCTACGAGCAGTACTTC. It specifies CSVVGARPAYEQYF.

This clone was picked up one time. The genes are TRBV5-1 and TRBJ2-3; the D gene is possibly TRBD2 (6 bases). The CDR3 covers 15 residues. Trimming removed 0 bases at V and 1 base at J, with 9 bases between. Germline V gene data show CDR1 as SGHRS and CDR2 as YFSETQ. The CDR3 reads CASSLEASGTDTQYF. CDR3 nucleotide sequence: TGCGCCAGCAGCTTGGAGGCTAGCGGCACAGATACGCAGTATTTT.

The V and J genes are TRBV4-1 and TRBJ1-2; maybe TRBD1 (5 bases). The CDR3 runs to 11 residues. Germline V gene sequence: CDR1 MGHRA, CDR2 YSYEKL. Deletions cut 6 bases from V and 8 bases from J, with 10 bases between. The DNA of the CDR3 is TGCGCCAGCAGGGGGACGGAGGGCTACACCTTC. It translates to CASRGTEGYTF.

This chain joins TRBV2 and TRBJ2-1, with 12 bases that match TRBD2. The CDR3 has 14 residues. The germline gives CDR1 SNHLY, CDR2 FYNNEI. Unmatched junction bases numbered 7, after V lost 7 bases and J lost 9 bases. The chain's CDR3 is CASMGLAGGSEQFF. The CDR3 region has the DNA TGTGCCAGCATGGGCCTAGCGGGAGGGAGTGAGCAGTTCTTC.

This clone has a single count. V usage is TRBV6-4 and J usage is TRBJ1-2; D remains ambiguous. The CDR3 length is 13 residues. V lost 0 bases to trimming and J lost 4 bases, with 6 bases between them. CDR1 MRHNA and CDR2 SNTAGT come from the germline V gene. The CDR3 spells CASSDSEGYGYTF. Here the CDR3 DNA reads TGTGCCAGCAGTGACTCGGAGGGCTATGGCTACACCTTC.

The chain is built from TRBV9 and TRBJ2-2; TRBD1 aligns across 11 bases. Germline lookup yields CDR1 SGDLS and CDR2 YYNGEE. This CDR3 has 15 amino acids. V was pared by 2 bases and J by 7 bases, with 4 bases of the junction left unmatched. The CDR3 here is CASSVDRGRFGELFF. For the CDR3, the DNA is TGTGCCAGCAGCGTGGACAGGGGGCGTTTCGGGGAGCTGTTTTTT.

In its sample, this clone was seen once. The chain combines TRBV2 with TRBJ1-2; D uncertain. Deletions cut 2 bases from V and 6 bases from J, with 7 bases between. The CDR3 covers 12 residues. Germline V gene sequence: CDR1 SNHLY, CDR2 FYNNEI. CDR3 sequence (DNA): TGTGCCAGCAGTGAAATTAGAGATGGCTACACCTTC. Protein: CASSEIRDGYTF. The whole variable domain, filled in from reference TRBV2 and TRBJ1-2, reads EPEVTQTPSHQVTQMGQEVILRCVPISNHLYFYWYRQILGQKVEFLVSFYNNEISEKSEIFDDQFSVERPDGSNFTLKIRSTKLEDSAMYFCASSEIRDGYTFGSGTRLTVV.

The rearrangement uses TRBV7-6 and TRBJ2-2; D remains ambiguous. V lost 1 base, J lost 7 bases, and 16 bases lay in between. The CDR3 spans 16 residues. Germline values: CDR1 SGHVS, CDR2 FNYEAQ. CDR3 amino acids: CASSLVGHTANGELFF. The CDR3 DNA sequence: TGTGCCAGCAGCTTAGTCGGGCACACCGCTAACGGGGAGCTGTTTTTT.

The chain joins TRBV25-1 to TRBJ1-2; D possibly corresponds to TRBD1 (5 bases). The CDR3 runs 14 residues. CDR1 and CDR2 (germline): MGHDK, SYGVNS. Trimming stripped 2 bases from V and 3 bases from J, with 10 bases between. The CDR3 nucleotides are TGTGCCAGCAGTGAAGAGGGGTGGGACTATGGCTACACCTTC. Translation gives CASSEEGWDYGYTF.

The V and J genes are TRBV7-8 and TRBJ1-1, with 7 positions matching TRBD1. J gave up 3 bases and V 3 bases, and 7 bases lay outside the gene matches. CDR3 size: 15 residues. Germline V CDR1 and CDR2: SGHVS, FQNEAQ. The CDR3 protein is CASSFGRGLDTEAFF. CDR3 coding DNA: TGTGCCAGCAGCTTCGGGAGGGGGCTGGACACTGAAGCTTTCTTT.

The rearrangement joins TRBV18 to TRBJ2-2; either TRBD1 or TRBD2 may supply D (5 bases each). Germline assignment: CDR1 KGHSH and CDR2 LQKENI. The CDR3 is 16 residues long. V lost 0 bases, J lost 1 base, and 9 bases lay in between. CDR3 in amino acids: CASSPPPGRNTGELFF. The CDR3, as DNA: TGTGCCAGCTCACCACCGCCGGGGCGGAACACCGGGGAGCTGTTTTTT.

The chain joins TRBV29-1 to TRBJ2-3; 8 positions match TRBD2. CDR3 length: 15 residues. CDR1 and CDR2 (germline): SQVTM, ANQGSEA. J lost 0 bases, V lost 7 bases, and 9 bases had no gene match. CDR3 sequence (DNA): TGCAGCGCCGCAAGCCCTAGCGGGAGCACAGATACGCAGTATTTT. Translation gives CSAASPSGSTDTQYF.

The V gene is TRBV29-1, the J gene TRBJ2-3; 7 bases fit TRBD2. V was pared by 6 bases and J by 4 bases, with 13 bases of the junction left unmatched. From germline, CDR1 is SQVTM and CDR2 ANQGSEA. CDR3 length: 15 residues. The chain's CDR3 is CSVKKGPGRADTQYF. The CDR3 DNA reads TGCAGCGTAAAAAAGGGACCAGGGAGGGCAGATACGCAGTATTTT.

The rearrangement uses TRBV30 and TRBJ2-1; 7 bases map to TRBD2. Germline assignment: CDR1 GTSNPN and CDR2 SVGIG (reference sequence). V was pared by 4 bases and J by 0 bases, with 3 bases of the junction left unmatched. This CDR3 has 14 residues. The CDR3 region has the DNA TGTGCCTGGAATAGCGGGCGCTCCTACAATGAGCAGTTCTTC. Residues: CAWNSGRSYNEQFF.

The chain combines TRBV28 with TRBJ2-1; perhaps TRBD1 as D (6 bases). The CDR3 has 13 residues. Looked up from germline, CDR1 is MDHEN and CDR2 is SYDVKM. The CDR3 DNA reads TGTGCACTTGACCGGGACATTCACAATGAGCAGTTCTTC. Translation gives CALDRDIHNEQFF.

This clone was seen just once. This chain joins TRBV27 and TRBJ2-3; 13 bases are a match to TRBD2. With 2 bases clipped from V and 6 bases from J, the junction kept 14 bases outside the gene matches. Germline CDR1 is MNHEY and CDR2 is SMNVEV (reference sequence). The CDR3 consists of 19 residues. In DNA, the CDR3 is TGTGCCAGCAGTTTAGGACTAGCGGGAGTAGGGACCACAAATGATACGCAGTATTTT. Translated: CASSLGLAGVGTTNDTQYF.

The CDR3 nucleotides are TGTGCCAGTCGCCGGGACAGGGGGCGCCCAGCTAGACACACAGATACGCAGTATTTT. Translation gives CASRRDRGRPARHTDTQYF. The rearrangement links TRBV19 to TRBJ2-3, with 12 bases matching TRBD1. Germline V gene data show CDR1 as LNHDA and CDR2 as SQIVND (reference sequence). Germline trimming cut 8 bases from V and 2 bases from J; bases unmatched to any gene: 17. The CDR3 spans 19 residues.

The J gene is TRBJ2-7, the V gene TRBV15; 9 nucleotides align to TRBD2. Germline loops: CDR1 LNHNV, CDR2 YYDKDF (reference sequence). Trimming cost V 5 bases and J 7 bases; bases outside gene matches: 9. The CDR3 runs to 14 residues. The DNA for the CDR3 is TGTGCCACCAGCGGCGGGGGGGGGCTTAGGGAGCAGTACTTC. It is translated as CATSGGGGLREQYF.

Concerning this clone itself: One end of the junction is discordant with germline, which a read error may explain. CDR3: CASFGAGGLF. CDR3 nucleotides: TGTGCCAGCTTTGGGGCAGGGGGCCTCTTC. The rearrangement links TRBV2 to TRBJ1-2; TRBD1 matches at 8 bases. CDR3 size: 10 residues. Germline lookup yields CDR1 SNHLY and CDR2 FYNNEI.

The genes are TRBV11-2 and TRBJ2-5; 8 bases map to TRBD1. CDR1 is SGHAT and CDR2 is FQNNGV in the germline V gene. CDR3 size: 12 residues. J was trimmed by 5 bases and V by 5 bases; bases with no gene match: 1. The DNA of the CDR3 is TGTGCCAGCAGCAGGGACAGGGAGACCCAGTACTTC. This sequence encodes CASSRDRETQYF. The full variable domain, in which reference TRBV11-2 and TRBJ2-5 provide the parts outside the CDR3, is EAGVAQSPRYKIIEKRQSVAFWCNPISGHATLYWYQQILGQGPKLLIQFQNNGVVDDSQLPKDRFSAERLKGVDSTLKIQPAKLEDSAVYLCASSRDRETQYFGPGTRLLVL.

The genes are TRBV6-6 and TRBJ2-7, with 7 bases that match TRBD1. The CDR3 extends over 16 amino acids. Germline V gene sequence: CDR1 MNHNY, CDR2 SVGAGI (reference sequence). V shed 4 bases and J 2 bases; nucleotides not matched to a gene: 11. CDR3: CASSFGDRDPPYEQYF. The CDR3 bases are TGTGCCAGCAGTTTCGGAGACAGGGATCCCCCCTACGAGCAGTACTTC.

In this sample, this clone turned up once. The junction differs from germline at one of its ends, possibly a read error. J is TRBJ1-1 and V is TRBV29-1, with TRBD1 as a possible D gene (5 bases). This CDR3 region has 12 residues. In germline, CDR1 is SQVTM, CDR2 ANQGSEA. CDR3 sequence reads: CSVERLGTVAYF. The CDR3 region has the DNA TGCAGCGTCGAGAGACTCGGGACCGTGGCGTATTTT.

This sequence joins TRBV6-5 and TRBJ1-3; TRBD1 is a possible D gene (5 bases). This CDR3 is 14 amino acids long. V gave up 6 bases and J gave up 1 base, with 10 bases separating them. The V gene's germline CDR1 is MNHEY and CDR2 SVGAGI. The chain's CDR3 is CASSFSGSGNTIYF. CDR3 DNA: TGTGCCAGCAGCTTCTCAGGGTCTGGAAACACCATATATTTT.

CDR3 residues: CASSEGDSNQPQHF. The CDR3, as DNA: TGTGCCAGCAGTGAGGGGGACAGCAATCAGCCCCAGCATTTT. The chain joins TRBV2 to TRBJ1-5, with D possibly matching TRBD1 (5 bases). Trimming pared 3 bases from V and 1 base from J, leaving 7 bases between. Germline V gene data show CDR1 as SNHLY and CDR2 as FYNNEI. The CDR3 extends over 14 amino acids.

CDR3 residues: CASRITGTGLYEQYF. CDR3 bases: TGTGCCAGTAGAATTACCGGGACAGGGTTATACGAGCAGTACTTC. This chain connects TRBV19 to TRBJ2-7, with TRBD1 identical over 9 bases. The ends lost 6 bases at V and 4 bases at J; junction bases unmatched: 10. From germline, CDR1 is LNHDA and CDR2 SQIVND (reference sequence). The CDR3 sequence is 15 residues long.